This T cell receptor beta chain was profiled in a study of T cell responses to AZD1222 COVID-19 vaccine. TCRdb's copy holds only in-frame clones and misses some; the assay was immunoSEQ multiplex PCR. The table shows 95,000 to 150,000 clones, with around 91% occurring only once. The specimen comprised peripheral blood, sampled on day 0 of AZD1222 vaccination. The sequence derives from an adult in good health.

Written as DNA, the CDR3 is TGTGCCAGTAGTATGGGGGACTATGGGCAAGAGACCCAGTACTTC. It encodes CASSMGDYGQETQYF. This sequence joins TRBV19 and TRBJ2-5; 7 positions match TRBD2. The V gene's germline CDR1 is LNHDA and CDR2 SQIVND (reference sequence). The CDR3 is 15 residues long. V shed 3 bases, J shed 2 bases, and the junction held 6 bases outside the gene matches.